Below are 27 T cell receptor beta chains sequenced from a single sample in a study of blood T cells in healthy people across ages. A second PCR of roughly 7 to 11 cycles used a sample-barcoded 5' primer and a J-beta primer mix. TCRdb reprocessed the 5' RACE reads via MiXCR and lists one record per CDR3 protein. Here the sample spans approximately 850,000 distinct CDR3 sequences, 58% being singletons. Source material: blood. The origin of the receptors is a man aged 25-45 years in good health.

In this sample, this clonotype turned up a few times. The rearrangement links TRBV29-1 to TRBJ2-5; possible D gene TRBD1, 5 bases. The CDR3 loop spans 12 amino acids. The germline V gene has CDR1 SQVTM and CDR2 ANQGSEA. V lost 2 bases to trimming and J lost 5 bases, with 9 bases between them. The CDR3 loop is CSVELGQETQYF. In DNA, the CDR3 is TGCAGCGTTGAATTGGGGCAGGAGACCCAGTACTTC.

In its sample, this clonotype was seen many times. The chain employs TRBV7-2 and TRBJ2-4; the match to TRBD1 covers 8 bases. The CDR3 covers 14 residues. Looked up from germline, CDR1 is SGHTA and CDR2 is FQGNSA. V lost 3 bases, J lost 5 bases, and 3 bases stayed unmatched. CDR3 in amino acids: CASSLAGGQNIQYF. DNA of the CDR3: TGTGCCAGCAGCTTGGCAGGGGGCCAAAACATTCAGTACTTC.

The chain uses TRBV2 and TRBJ1-2, with D hard to call. The V end was cut by 4 bases, the J end by 6 bases, with 15 bases between. Germline CDR1 reads SNHLY; CDR2 reads FYNNEI. This CDR3 comprises 14 residues. In DNA form, the CDR3 reads TGTGCCAGCAGTGTTTTCCGAAACGAGGATGGCTACACCTTC. Its protein product is CASSVFRNEDGYTF.

The chain has TRBV20-1 and TRBJ2-3; 7 bases align to TRBD2. Germline V lookup: CDR1 DFQATT, CDR2 SNEGSKA (reference sequence). This CDR3 has 14 amino acids. V was clipped by 3 bases and J by 4 bases; unmatched bases: 7. The CDR3 nucleotides read TGCAGTGCTAGTGAGGGAGGGCCATCAGATACGCAGTATTTT. Encoded protein: CSASEGGPSDTQYF.

This chain links TRBV28 with TRBJ2-1, with unresolved D. Germline V CDR1 and CDR2: MDHEN, SYDVKM. This CDR3 has 14 residues. V gave up 2 bases and J gave up 9 bases, with 14 bases separating them. The DNA for the CDR3 is TGTGCCAGCAGTTTACCGCCCCGGTCTGTTGAGCAGTTCTTC. Translating gives CASSLPPRSVEQFF.

The rearrangement joins TRBV3-1 to TRBJ1-1, with D uncertain. Trimming took off 3 bases at V and 1 base at J, with 12 bases between the two ends. The CDR3 has 15 residues. Germline assignment: CDR1 LGHDT and CDR2 YNNKEL (reference sequence). The CDR3 here is CASSQEHSWNTEAFF. The DNA of the CDR3 is TGTGCCAGCAGCCAGGAACACAGTTGGAACACTGAAGCTTTCTTT.

There are a few counts of this clonotype. This chain connects TRBV4-3 to TRBJ2-7; perhaps TRBD1 as D (6 bases). Germline CDR1 LGHNA, CDR2 YSLEER. The CDR3 is 13 residues long. V lost 3 bases, J lost 3 bases, and 9 bases lay in between. CDR3 bases: TGCGCCAGCAGCCAGGACAGATACTACGAGCAGTACTTC. This codes for CASSQDRYYEQYF.

The V and J genes are TRBV7-2 and TRBJ2-1, with a tentative D call TRBD1 (5 bases). Germline V CDR1 and CDR2: SGHTA, FQGNSA. CDR3 length: 16 amino acids. The V end was cut by 0 bases, the J end by 0 bases, with 9 bases between. Here the CDR3 DNA reads TGTGCCAGCAGCTTAGCGCTTGGGGCCTCCTACAATGAGCAGTTCTTC. Its protein product is CASSLALGASYNEQFF.

The CDR3 loop reads CSARVGAGVAEQYF. The CDR3, as DNA: TGCAGTGCTAGAGTCGGAGCGGGAGTTGCCGAGCAGTACTTC. The rearrangement links TRBV20-1 to TRBJ2-7; 8 bases fit TRBD2. V shed 1 base, J shed 6 bases, and the junction held 8 bases outside the gene matches. The CDR3 length is 14 residues. Germline CDR1 reads DFQATT; CDR2 reads SNEGSKA (reference sequence).

This clonotype is a singleton in its sample. The chain recombines TRBV28 with TRBJ2-7; D unresolved. Germline CDR1 and CDR2: MDHEN and SYDVKM. The CDR3 is 13 residues long. Deletions cut 7 bases from V and 7 bases from J, with 17 bases between. The CDR3 DNA reads TGTGCCAGCATCGGCCAAGGCTTGACTGAGCAGTACTTC. Its translation is CASIGQGLTEQYF.

This sequence joins TRBV20-1 and TRBJ2-1; 8 positions match TRBD2. Trimming took 5 bases from V and 10 from J; bases not matched to a gene: 16. The CDR3 runs 15 residues. Germline lookup yields CDR1 DFQATT and CDR2 SNEGSKA (reference sequence). For the CDR3, the DNA is TGCAGTGCTGGGAGCGGGCTAGCGGGTTTAGTAGAGCAGTTCTTC. It translates to CSAGSGLAGLVEQFF.

As for this clonotype: The junction departs from germline at one end; a sequencing error may be responsible. The chain has TRBV7-7 and TRBJ2-3; D is ambiguous. CDR3 length: 13 amino acids. Per germline, CDR1 SSHAT and CDR2 FNYEAQ (reference sequence). The CDR3 DNA follows: TGTGCTAGCAGCTTAGATGGCCTCGATACGCAGTATTTT. It encodes CASSLDGLDTQYF.

V and J are TRBV9 and TRBJ2-7, with a weak D call TRBD1 (6 bases). Germline-derived CDR1 and CDR2 are SGDLS and YYNGEE. V was shortened by 2 bases and J by 5 bases, with 14 bases between the two germline ends. The CDR3 is 14 amino acids. Here the CDR3 reads CASSVGTKNHEQYF. CDR3 nucleotide sequence: TGTGCCAGCAGCGTCGGGACAAAAAATCACGAGCAGTACTTC.

The genes are TRBV21-1 and TRBJ1-2; the listed D gene, TRBD1, was not tested against the DNA. TRBV21-1 is a pseudogene. This CDR3 is 18 amino acids long. CDR3 sequence (DNA): TGTGCCAGCAGCAAGGTGTTAGAAGCCCGGGACAGGGGATCGGGCTACACCTTC. It codes for CASSKVLEARDRGSGYTF.

The chain couples TRBV20-1 to TRBJ2-4; 8 bases line up with TRBD2. The last part of the DNA fits TRBJ2-7 better; the J call may be wrong. The CDR3 loop spans 14 amino acids. The germline gives CDR1 DFQATT, CDR2 SNEGSKA (reference sequence). In DNA, the CDR3 is TGCAGTGCTCATAAAGCGGGAGCATCCTACGAGCAGTACTTC. Amino acid sequence: CSAHKAGASYEQYF.

In the case of this clonotype: One end of the junction is discordant with germline, which a read error may explain. The chain links TRBV7-2 to TRBJ1-3; D might be TRBD1 (5 bases). Germline loops: CDR1 SGHTA, CDR2 FQGNSA. CDR3 length: 15 amino acids. In DNA form, the CDR3 reads TGCGCCAGCAGCCCTGGGGGGGGAGGTGGAAACACCATATATTTT. It encodes CASSPGGGGGNTIYF.

The chain combines TRBV6-1 with TRBJ2-7; D assignment may be TRBD1 or TRBD2 (5 bases each). The CDR3 loop spans 15 amino acids. The germline V gene has CDR1 MNHNS and CDR2 SASEGT. V was pared by 5 bases and J by 3 bases, with 17 bases between. The CDR3 nucleotides are TGTGCCAGCAGTCATCCCGGGGCCGAGGGCTACGAGCAGTACTTC. Translating it yields CASSHPGAEGYEQYF.

The V and J genes are TRBV18 and TRBJ2-7, with D possibly TRBD2 on 5 matching bases. Trimming pared 6 bases from V and 7 bases from J, leaving 13 bases between. The CDR3 is 12 amino acids. Germline CDR1 and CDR2: KGHSH and LQKENI. CDR3 region: CASSEAEGEQYF. The DNA for the CDR3 is TGTGCCAGCTCGGAGGCCGAAGGAGAGCAGTACTTC.

This chain uses TRBV6-2 or TRBV6-3 with TRBJ2-7; TRBD2 aligns across 10 bases. After removal of 6 bases from V and 3 bases from J, the junction contained 14 bases not matched to a gene. This CDR3 region has 17 residues. From germline, CDR1 is MNHEY and CDR2 SVGEGT. CDR3 in amino acids: CASSRRESGRALYEQYF. The DNA of the CDR3 is TGTGCCAGCAGCCGAAGGGAGAGCGGGAGGGCCCTCTACGAGCAGTACTTC.

The gene calls are TRBV12-3 or TRBV12-4 and TRBJ2-7; D remains ambiguous. This CDR3 region has 13 residues. Trimming stripped 5 bases from V and 0 bases from J, with 8 bases between. The CDR3 here is CASSPRPSYEQYF. In nucleotides, the CDR3 is TGTGCCAGCAGTCCCCGACCCTCCTACGAGCAGTACTTC.

The chain couples TRBV3-1 to TRBJ2-5; D unclear. Deletions cut 4 bases from V and 2 bases from J, with 14 bases between. CDR3 size: 15 residues. Germline V gives CDR1 LGHDT, CDR2 YNNKEL (reference sequence). DNA for the CDR3: TGTGCCAGCAGCCGCGGACCGCCACTACAAGAGACCCAGTACTTC. As protein: CASSRGPPLQETQYF.

The V gene is TRBV4-2, the J gene TRBJ1-2; TRBD1 matches at 10 bases. The CDR3 is 14 residues long. Trimming at V came to 3 bases and at J to 12 bases, leaving 10 bases not matched to a gene. CDR1 and CDR2 from the germline V gene are LGHNA and YNFKEQ. In DNA, the CDR3 is TGTGCCAGCAGCCAGGGGGGACAGGGGATCGGAAACACCTTC. Translating it yields CASSQGGQGIGNTF.

The table lists this clonotype with a count of one. J is TRBJ1-1 and V is TRBV3-1, with 10 bases identical to TRBD1. Germline V CDR1 and CDR2: LGHDT, YNNKEL (reference sequence). V lost 3 bases, J lost 3 bases, and 4 bases stayed unmatched. The CDR3 runs to 15 residues. The CDR3 sequence is CASSQSGQGDTEAFF. CDR3 coding DNA: TGTGCCAGCAGCCAGTCCGGACAGGGGGACACTGAAGCTTTCTTT.

The chain carries TRBV9 and TRBJ2-1; maybe TRBD1 (6 bases). The germline V gene has CDR1 SGDLS and CDR2 YYNGEE. CDR3 length equals 17 residues. V was pared by 4 bases and J by 5 bases, with 22 bases between. In DNA, the CDR3 is TGTGCCAGCAGCCCCCGGAGACCACCTAGGGGGAACAATGAGCAGTTCTTC. Its translation is CASSPRRPPRGNNEQFF.

The chain has TRBV20-1 and TRBJ2-7, with unresolved D. Trimming left V 5 bases short and J 2 bases short, with 16 bases between. This CDR3 has 14 residues. Germline-derived CDR1 and CDR2 are DFQATT and SNEGSKA (reference sequence). CDR3 amino acids: CSAQRPALTYEQYF. For the CDR3, the DNA is TGCAGTGCTCAGAGGCCCGCTCTCACCTACGAGCAGTACTTC.

The V call is TRBV12-3 or TRBV12-4, the J call TRBJ2-7; possibly TRBD1 for D (6 bases). CDR3 length: 12 residues. The V end lost 4 bases, the J end lost 4 bases, and 8 bases lay between the germline ends. The CDR3 region has the DNA TGTGCCAGCAGTTACAGGGAGTACGAGCAGTACTTC. Its translation is CASSYREYEQYF.

DNA of the CDR3: TGTGCCAGCAGTTTTCGAGTTGCCCCAATCCACACCGGGGAGCTGTTTTTT. This translates into CASSFRVAPIHTGELFF. This sequence joins TRBV6-5 and TRBJ2-2; D is unclear. Germline CDR1 MNHEY, CDR2 SVGAGI. This CDR3 region has 17 residues. Trimming removed 4 bases at V and 3 bases at J, with 18 bases between.